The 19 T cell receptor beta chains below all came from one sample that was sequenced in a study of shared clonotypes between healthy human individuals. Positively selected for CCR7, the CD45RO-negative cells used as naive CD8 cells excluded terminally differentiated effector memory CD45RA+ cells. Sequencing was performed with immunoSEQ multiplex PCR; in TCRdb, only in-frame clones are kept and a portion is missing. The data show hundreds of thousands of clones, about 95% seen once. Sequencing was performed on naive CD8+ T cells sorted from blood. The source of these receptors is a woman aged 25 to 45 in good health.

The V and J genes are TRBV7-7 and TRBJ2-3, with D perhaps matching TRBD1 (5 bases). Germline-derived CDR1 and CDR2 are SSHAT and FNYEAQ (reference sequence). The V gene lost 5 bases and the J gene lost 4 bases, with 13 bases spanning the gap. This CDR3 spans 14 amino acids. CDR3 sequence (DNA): TGTGCCAGCAGCACAGGACGGAGTTCAGATACGCAGTATTTT. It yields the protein CASSTGRSSDTQYF. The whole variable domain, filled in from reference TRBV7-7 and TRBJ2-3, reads GAGVSQSPRYKVTKRGQDVTLRCDPISSHATLYWYQQALGQGPEFLTYFNYEAQPDKSGLPSDRFSAERPEGSISTLTIQRTEQRDSAMYRCASSTGRSSDTQYFGPGTRLTVL.

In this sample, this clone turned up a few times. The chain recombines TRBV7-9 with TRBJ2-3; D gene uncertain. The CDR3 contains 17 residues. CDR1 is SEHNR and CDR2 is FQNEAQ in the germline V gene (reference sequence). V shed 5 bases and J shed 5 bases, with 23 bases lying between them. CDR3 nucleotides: TGTGCCAGCAGCCCAGGACCGAAACACGAAGGGAAAGATACGCAGTATTTT. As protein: CASSPGPKHEGKDTQYF.

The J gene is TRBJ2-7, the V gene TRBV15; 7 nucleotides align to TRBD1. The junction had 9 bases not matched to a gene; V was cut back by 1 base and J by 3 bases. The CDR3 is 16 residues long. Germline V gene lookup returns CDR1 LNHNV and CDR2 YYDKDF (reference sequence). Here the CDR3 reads CATSRAETGTDYEQYF. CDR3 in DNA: TGTGCCACCAGCAGAGCTGAAACAGGGACAGACTACGAGCAGTACTTC.

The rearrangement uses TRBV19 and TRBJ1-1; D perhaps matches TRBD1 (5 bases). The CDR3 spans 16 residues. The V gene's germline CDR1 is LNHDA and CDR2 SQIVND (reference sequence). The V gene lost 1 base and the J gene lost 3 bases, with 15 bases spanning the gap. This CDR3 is CASSIALAGEDTEAFF. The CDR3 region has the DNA TGTGCCAGTAGTATAGCCCTGGCGGGGGAGGACACTGAAGCTTTCTTT.

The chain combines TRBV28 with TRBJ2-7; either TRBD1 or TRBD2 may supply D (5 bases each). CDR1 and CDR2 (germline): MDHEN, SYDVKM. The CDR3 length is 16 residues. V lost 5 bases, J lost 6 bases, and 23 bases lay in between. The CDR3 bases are TGTGCCAGCAGTCCCAATTCATCCGGGGCCCCTGGCGAGCAGTACTTC. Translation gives CASSPNSSGAPGEQYF. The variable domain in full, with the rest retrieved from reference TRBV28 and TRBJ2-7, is DVKVTQSSRYLVKRTGEKVFLECVQDMDHENMFWYRQDPGLGLRLIYFSYDVKMKEKGDIPEGYSVSREKKERFSLILESASTNQTSMYLCASSPNSSGAPGEQYFGPGTRLTVT.

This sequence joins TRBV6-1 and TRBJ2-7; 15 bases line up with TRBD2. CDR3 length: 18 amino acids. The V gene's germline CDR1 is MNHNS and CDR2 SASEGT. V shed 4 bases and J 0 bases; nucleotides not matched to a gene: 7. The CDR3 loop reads CASSARTSGRGPSYEQYF. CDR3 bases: TGTGCCAGCAGTGCGCGGACTAGCGGGAGGGGCCCCTCCTACGAGCAGTACTTC.

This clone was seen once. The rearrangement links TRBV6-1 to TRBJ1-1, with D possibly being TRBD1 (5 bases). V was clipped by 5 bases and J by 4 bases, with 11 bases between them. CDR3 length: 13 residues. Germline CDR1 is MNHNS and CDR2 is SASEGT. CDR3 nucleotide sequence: TGTGCCAGCAGTCCACTGGGGGTCACTGAAGCTTTCTTT. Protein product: CASSPLGVTEAFF.

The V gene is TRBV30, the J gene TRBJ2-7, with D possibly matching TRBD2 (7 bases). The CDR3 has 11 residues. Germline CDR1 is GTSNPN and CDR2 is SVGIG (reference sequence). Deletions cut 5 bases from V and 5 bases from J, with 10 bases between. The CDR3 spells CAWQRDNEQYF. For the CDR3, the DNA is TGTGCCTGGCAGCGGGACAACGAGCAGTACTTC.

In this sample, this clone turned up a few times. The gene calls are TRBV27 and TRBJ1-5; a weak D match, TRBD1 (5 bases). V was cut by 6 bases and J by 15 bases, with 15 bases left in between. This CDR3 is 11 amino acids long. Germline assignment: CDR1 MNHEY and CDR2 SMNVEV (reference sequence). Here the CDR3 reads CASRDTGTWHF. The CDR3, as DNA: TGTGCCAGCAGGGACACCGGGACTTGGCATTTT.

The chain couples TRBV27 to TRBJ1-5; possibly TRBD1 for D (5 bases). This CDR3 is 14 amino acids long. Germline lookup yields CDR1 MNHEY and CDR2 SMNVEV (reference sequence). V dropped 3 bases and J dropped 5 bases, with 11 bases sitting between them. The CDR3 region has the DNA TGTGCCAGCAGTTTTTCAGGGCTTGATCAGCCCCAGCATTTT. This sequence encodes CASSFSGLDQPQHF.

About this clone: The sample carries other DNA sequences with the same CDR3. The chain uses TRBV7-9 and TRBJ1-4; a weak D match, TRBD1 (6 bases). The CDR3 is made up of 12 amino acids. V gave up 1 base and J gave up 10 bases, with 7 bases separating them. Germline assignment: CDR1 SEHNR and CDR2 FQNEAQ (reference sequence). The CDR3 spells CASSLEGGKLFF. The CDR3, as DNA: TGTGCCAGCAGCTTAGAGGGGGGAAAACTGTTTTTT.

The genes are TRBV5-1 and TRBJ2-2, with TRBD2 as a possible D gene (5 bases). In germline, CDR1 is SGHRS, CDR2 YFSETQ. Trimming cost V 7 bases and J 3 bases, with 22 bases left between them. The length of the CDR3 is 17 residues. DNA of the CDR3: TGCGCCAGCGATCCCTCCCCTTTCGGGGTTTACACCGGGGAGCTGTTTTTT. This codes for CASDPSPFGVYTGELFF.

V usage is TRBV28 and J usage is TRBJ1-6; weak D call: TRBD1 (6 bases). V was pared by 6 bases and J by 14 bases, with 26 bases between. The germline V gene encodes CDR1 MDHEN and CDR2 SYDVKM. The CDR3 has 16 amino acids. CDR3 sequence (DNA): TGTGCCAGCAGCCTCCGGGTGGGGGCCCACCCCTCGTCCCTCCACTTT. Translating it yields CASSLRVGAHPSSLHF.

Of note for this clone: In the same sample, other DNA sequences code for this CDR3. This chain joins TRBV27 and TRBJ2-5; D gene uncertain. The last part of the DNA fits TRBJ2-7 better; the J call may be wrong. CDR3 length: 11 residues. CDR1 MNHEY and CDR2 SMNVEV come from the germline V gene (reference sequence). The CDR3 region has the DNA TGTGCCAGCAGTTCGTCCTACGAGCAGTACTTC. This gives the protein CASSSSYEQYF.

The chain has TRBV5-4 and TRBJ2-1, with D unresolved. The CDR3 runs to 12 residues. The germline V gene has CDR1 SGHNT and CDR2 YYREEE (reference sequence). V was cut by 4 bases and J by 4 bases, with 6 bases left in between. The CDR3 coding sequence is TGTGCCAGCAGCCATCGGTACAATGAGCAGTTCTTC. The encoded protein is CASSHRYNEQFF. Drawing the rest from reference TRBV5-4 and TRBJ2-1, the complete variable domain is ETGVTQSPTHLIKTRGQQVTLRCSSQSGHNTVSWYQQALGQGPQFIFQYYREEENGRGNFPPRFSGLQFPNYSSELNVNALELDDSALYLCASSHRYNEQFFGPGTRLTVL.

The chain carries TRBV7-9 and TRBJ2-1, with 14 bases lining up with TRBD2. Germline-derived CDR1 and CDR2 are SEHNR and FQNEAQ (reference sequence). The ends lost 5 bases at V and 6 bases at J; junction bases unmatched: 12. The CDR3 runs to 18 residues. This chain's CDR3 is CASSDPGSGTSGSNEQFF. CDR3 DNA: TGTGCCAGCAGCGACCCTGGGTCCGGGACTAGCGGGAGCAATGAGCAGTTCTTC.

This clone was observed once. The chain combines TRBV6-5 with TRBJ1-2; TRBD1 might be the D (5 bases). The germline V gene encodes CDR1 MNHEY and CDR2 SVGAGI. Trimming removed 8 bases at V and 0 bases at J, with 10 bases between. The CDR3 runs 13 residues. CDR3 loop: CASFDSPNYGYTF. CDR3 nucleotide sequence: TGTGCCAGCTTCGACAGCCCTAACTATGGCTACACCTTC.

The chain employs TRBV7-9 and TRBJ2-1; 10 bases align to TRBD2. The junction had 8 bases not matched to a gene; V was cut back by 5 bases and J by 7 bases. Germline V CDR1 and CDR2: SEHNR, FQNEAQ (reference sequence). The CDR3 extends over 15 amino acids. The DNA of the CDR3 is TGTGCCAGCAGCCTGATACTAGCGGGAAAAAATGAGCAGTTCTTC. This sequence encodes CASSLILAGKNEQFF.

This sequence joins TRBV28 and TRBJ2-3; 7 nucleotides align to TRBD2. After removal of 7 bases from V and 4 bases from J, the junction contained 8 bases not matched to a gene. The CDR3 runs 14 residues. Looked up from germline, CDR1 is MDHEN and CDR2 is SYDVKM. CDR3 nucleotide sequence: TGTGCCAGCACCTGGGGGGGAGAATCAGATACGCAGTATTTT. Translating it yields CASTWGGESDTQYF.